This TCR beta chain was recovered during a study of cytomegalovirus exposure and HLA in healthy donors. This clone appeared once. Germline values: CDR1 SGHVS, CDR2 FQNEAQ. Trimming took 9 bases from V and 5 from J; bases not matched to a gene: 4. The CDR3 consists of 14 residues. Sequencing used immunoSEQ multiplex PCR; TCRdb keeps in-frame clones, though not all of them. The data show some 100,000 clones, about 91% seen once. Sequencing was carried out using PBMCs. The chain carries TRBV7-8 and TRBJ2-1, with TRBD2 matching 13 bases. The receptor's source is a man between 18 and 29 years old in good health and CMV-seronegative. As DNA, the CDR3 is TGTGCCAGTATTGGGACTAGCGGGAACAATGAGCAGTTCTTC. It specifies CASIGTSGNNEQFF.